The 19 T cell receptor beta chains below were found in one sample sequenced in a study of shared clonotypes between healthy human individuals. Profiled with immunoSEQ multiplex PCR; TCRdb holds only in-frame clones, not every one. The top ten clones hold under 0.65% of a sample with some 1,100,000 clones, roughly 74% of them seen once. Specimen: memory CD4+ T cells from PBMCs. Subset indicated: CD45RA-negative fraction. These receptors were obtained from a man aged 18 to 35 in good health. Some clones in this sample may be carry-over from other donors' samples.

This chain connects TRBV19 to TRBJ1-5; D not certain. CDR1 LNHDA and CDR2 SQIVND come from the germline V gene (reference sequence). The V end lost 3 bases, the J end lost 5 bases, and 8 bases lay between the germline ends. The CDR3 consists of 13 residues. The CDR3 spells CASSIWGYQPQHF. Written as DNA, the CDR3 is TGTGCCAGTAGTATTTGGGGTTATCAGCCCCAGCATTTT.

V usage is TRBV18 and J usage is TRBJ1-3; tentative D call: TRBD1 (6 bases). Trimming pared 2 bases from V and 4 bases from J, leaving 12 bases between. Germline V gene data show CDR1 as KGHSH and CDR2 as LQKENI. This CDR3 comprises 15 residues. CDR3 nucleotide sequence: TGTGCCAGCTCACCATCACAGGGACAAGGAAACACCATATATTTT. Residues: CASSPSQGQGNTIYF.

The chain recombines TRBV4-3 with TRBJ2-3; the D gene is possibly TRBD2 (5 bases). This CDR3 contains 17 residues. V lost 0 bases and J 6 bases, leaving 19 bases between the germline ends. Germline-derived CDR1 and CDR2 are LGHNA and YSLEER. The CDR3 DNA reads TGCGCCAGCAGCCAAGATATCTTAGGAGAGGGTGTGGATACGCAGTATTTT. It translates to CASSQDILGEGVDTQYF.

The genes are TRBV7-3 and TRBJ1-1, with a weak D call TRBD1 (5 bases). Per the germline V gene, CDR1 is SGHTA and CDR2 is FQGTGA. Trimming took off 5 bases at V and 5 bases at J, with 18 bases between the two ends. This CDR3 comprises 15 residues. CDR3 DNA sequence: TGTGCCAGCAGCCCCCAGGCAGGACAAATAACTGAAGCTTTCTTT. Protein product: CASSPQAGQITEAFF.

DNA of the CDR3: TGTGCCAGCAGCGTAGGGCCAGGGGCGGATCAGCCCCAGCATTTT. This translates into CASSVGPGADQPQHF. This chain uses TRBV9 with TRBJ1-5; maybe TRBD1 (6 bases). CDR1 SGDLS and CDR2 YYNGEE come from the germline V gene. Trimming pared 0 bases from V and 5 bases from J, leaving 12 bases between. This CDR3 comprises 15 residues.

The chain joins TRBV18 to TRBJ1-1; D call uncertain. The CDR3 length is 14 residues. Germline V lookup: CDR1 KGHSH, CDR2 LQKENI. Trimming cost V 3 bases and J 3 bases, with 11 bases left between them. CDR3 sequence reads: CASSPMQVDTEAFF. Written as DNA, the CDR3 is TGTGCCAGCTCACCGATGCAGGTGGACACTGAAGCTTTCTTT.

About this clone: Other DNA sequences in this specimen translate into the identical CDR3. The chain is built from TRBV18 and TRBJ2-2; weak D call: TRBD1 (5 bases). V gave up 6 bases and J gave up 1 base, with 9 bases separating them. Germline values: CDR1 KGHSH, CDR2 LQKENI. The CDR3 sequence is 14 residues long. This CDR3 reads CASSLGQNTGELFF. For the CDR3, the DNA is TGTGCCAGCTCCCTGGGGCAGAACACCGGGGAGCTGTTTTTT.

This chain connects TRBV19 to TRBJ2-2; tentatively, D is TRBD2 (5 bases). The CDR3 runs to 15 residues. The germline V gene encodes CDR1 LNHDA and CDR2 SQIVND (reference sequence). V was shortened by 3 bases and J by 1 base, with 9 bases between the two germline ends. As DNA, the CDR3 is TGTGCCAGTAGTATGCGGGTGGGGAACACCGGGGAGCTGTTTTTT. This gives the protein CASSMRVGNTGELFF. The full variable domain, with the rest looked up from reference TRBV19 and TRBJ2-2, is DGGITQSPKYLFRKEGQNVTLSCEQNLNHDAMYWYRQDPGQGLRLIYYSQIVNDFQKGDIAEGYSVSREKKESFPLTVTSAQKNPTAFYLCASSMRVGNTGELFFGEGSRLTVL.

The rearrangement links TRBV18 to TRBJ1-2, with TRBD1 identical over 12 bases. This CDR3 contains 14 residues. Germline V lookup: CDR1 KGHSH, CDR2 LQKENI. Trimming removed 4 bases from V and 6 bases from J; junction bases left unmatched: 3. Here the CDR3 DNA reads TGTGCCAGCTCACAGGGACAGGGGGCGAATGGCTACACCTTC. This gives the protein CASSQGQGANGYTF. Supplemented by reference TRBV18 and TRBJ1-2, the full variable domain reads NAGVMQNPRHLVRRRGQEARLRCSPMKGHSHVYWYRQLPEEGLKFMVYLQKENIIDESGMPKERFSAEFPKEGPSILRIQQVVRGDSAAYFCASSQGQGANGYTFGSGTRLTVV.

The rearrangement joins TRBV27 to TRBJ1-2; a weak D match, TRBD1 (6 bases). With 3 bases removed from V and 4 bases from J, the gap between germline ends came to 15 bases. The CDR3 is 15 residues long. CDR1 is MNHEY, CDR2 SMNVEV, per germline (reference sequence). CDR3 DNA sequence: TGTGCCAGCAGTTTCCCCTCCGGGACAAGCTATGGCTACACCTTC. Its translation is CASSFPSGTSYGYTF.

The gene calls are TRBV5-5 and TRBJ2-7; 8 nucleotides agree with TRBD2. V lost 4 bases to trimming and J lost 4 bases; unmatched junction nucleotides: 10. CDR1 is SGHKS and CDR2 is YYEKEE in the germline V gene (reference sequence). CDR3 length: 15 residues. CDR3 nucleotides: TGTGCCAGCAGCCGAGCGACTAGCGAATATTACGAGCAGTACTTC. It specifies CASSRATSEYYEQYF.

The CDR3 region has the DNA TGTGCCAGCAGCTCGGGACTAGCGGGAGGCTACGAGCAGTACTTC. It specifies CASSSGLAGGYEQYF. J is TRBJ2-7 and V is TRBV7-6; 15 bases align to TRBD2. CDR1 and CDR2 from the germline V gene are SGHVS and FNYEAQ. The V and J ends lost 4 bases and 3 bases, in that order; junction bases with no gene match: 1. This CDR3 is 15 amino acids long.

CDR3 loop: CASSQPDRGNYGYTF. Written as DNA, the CDR3 is TGTGCCAGCAGTCAACCGGACAGGGGAAACTATGGCTACACCTTC. This chain uses TRBV28 with TRBJ1-2; 9 positions match TRBD1. The CDR3 is 15 amino acids. Germline loops: CDR1 MDHEN, CDR2 SYDVKM. The junction had 6 bases not matched to a gene; V was cut back by 5 bases and J by 2 bases.

Concerning this clone itself: At the DNA level, this CDR3 is encoded by other sequences in the same sample as well. The J gene is TRBJ2-3, the V gene TRBV7-2; 7 bases are shared with TRBD1. V gave up 5 bases and J gave up 2 bases; unmatched junction bases: 4. The CDR3 runs 14 residues. Germline loops: CDR1 SGHTA, CDR2 FQGNSA. The DNA of the CDR3 is TGTGCCAGCAGCCTAACAGGGGTCACAGATACGCAGTATTTT. It codes for CASSLTGVTDTQYF.

Worth noting for this clone: A read error is possible here, since a much larger clone lies one base away. The rearrangement links TRBV7-9 to TRBJ2-5; D unresolved. CDR3 length equals 12 residues. Trimming cost V 3 bases and J 5 bases, with 7 bases left between them. From germline, CDR1 is SEHNR and CDR2 FQNEAQ (reference sequence). CDR3 region: CASSLFGETQYF. CDR3 DNA: TGTGCCAGCAGCTTGTTTGGGGAGACCCAGTACTTC.

This chain uses TRBV19 with TRBJ1-5; 10 bases are shared with TRBD1. Losses at the gene ends were 6 bases for V and 6 bases for J; bases not matched to a gene: 2. CDR3 length: 13 residues. In germline, CDR1 is LNHDA, CDR2 SQIVND (reference sequence). In nucleotides, the CDR3 is TGTGCCAGTAGGGGACAGGGGATTCAGCCCCAGCATTTT. Translation: CASRGQGIQPQHF.

The chain is built from TRBV19 and TRBJ2-5, with D hard to call. The CDR3 is 14 residues long. The germline gives CDR1 LNHDA, CDR2 SQIVND (reference sequence). The ends were cut back, 6 bases at V and 4 bases at J, with 15 bases in the middle. CDR3 nucleotide sequence: TGTGCCAGTAGCGACGTAAGGGTTACAGAGACCCAGTACTTC. Translating gives CASSDVRVTETQYF.

In this sample, this clone turned up once. The chain is built from TRBV27 and TRBJ1-4; the D is unclear. Trimming pared 4 bases from V and 0 bases from J, leaving 9 bases between. In germline, CDR1 is MNHEY, CDR2 SMNVEV (reference sequence). The CDR3 covers 15 residues. The CDR3 loop reads CASSSTGTTNEKLFF. The CDR3 region has the DNA TGTGCCAGCAGTTCAACCGGGACAACTAATGAAAAACTGTTTTTT.

This clone has more than one count but fewer than ten. The V gene is TRBV19, the J gene TRBJ2-7, with D possibly matching TRBD1 (5 bases). This CDR3 region has 14 residues. CDR1 LNHDA and CDR2 SQIVND come from the germline V gene (reference sequence). V was trimmed by 6 bases and J by 2 bases, leaving 14 bases between them. The CDR3 loop reads CASSLQTDPYEQYF. The CDR3 region has the DNA TGTGCCAGTAGCCTTCAGACAGACCCCTACGAGCAGTACTTC. The full variable domain, completed using reference TRBV19 and TRBJ2-7, is DGGITQSPKYLFRKEGQNVTLSCEQNLNHDAMYWYRQDPGQGLRLIYYSQIVNDFQKGDIAEGYSVSREKKESFPLTVTSAQKNPTAFYLCASSLQTDPYEQYFGPGTRLTVT.